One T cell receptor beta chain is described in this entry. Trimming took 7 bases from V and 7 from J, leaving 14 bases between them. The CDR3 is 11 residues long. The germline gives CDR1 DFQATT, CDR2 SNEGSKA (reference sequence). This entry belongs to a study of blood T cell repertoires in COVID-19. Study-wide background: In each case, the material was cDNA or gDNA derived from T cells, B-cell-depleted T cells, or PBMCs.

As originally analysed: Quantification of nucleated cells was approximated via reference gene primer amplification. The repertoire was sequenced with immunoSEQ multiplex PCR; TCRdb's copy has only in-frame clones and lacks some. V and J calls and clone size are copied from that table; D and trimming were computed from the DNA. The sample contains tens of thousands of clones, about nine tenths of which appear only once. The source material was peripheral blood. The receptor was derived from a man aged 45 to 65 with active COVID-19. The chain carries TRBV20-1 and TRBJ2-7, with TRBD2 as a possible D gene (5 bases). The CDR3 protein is CSVRGPGEQYF. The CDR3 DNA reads TGCAGTGTACGAGGGCCGGGAGAGCAGTACTTC.